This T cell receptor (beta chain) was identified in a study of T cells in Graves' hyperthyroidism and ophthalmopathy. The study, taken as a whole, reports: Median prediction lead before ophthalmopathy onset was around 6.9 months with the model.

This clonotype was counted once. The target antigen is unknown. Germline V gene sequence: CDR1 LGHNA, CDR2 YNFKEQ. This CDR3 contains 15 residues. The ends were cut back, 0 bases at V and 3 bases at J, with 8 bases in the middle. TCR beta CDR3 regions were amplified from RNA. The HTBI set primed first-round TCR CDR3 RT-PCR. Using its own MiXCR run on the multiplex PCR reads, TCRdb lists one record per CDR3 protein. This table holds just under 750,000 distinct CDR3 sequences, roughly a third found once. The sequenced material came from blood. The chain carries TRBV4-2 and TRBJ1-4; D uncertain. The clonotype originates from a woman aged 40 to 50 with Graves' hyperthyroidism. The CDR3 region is CASSQEGGANEKLFF. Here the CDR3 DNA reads TGTGCCAGCAGCCAAGAAGGTGGGGCTAATGAAAAACTGTTTTTT.